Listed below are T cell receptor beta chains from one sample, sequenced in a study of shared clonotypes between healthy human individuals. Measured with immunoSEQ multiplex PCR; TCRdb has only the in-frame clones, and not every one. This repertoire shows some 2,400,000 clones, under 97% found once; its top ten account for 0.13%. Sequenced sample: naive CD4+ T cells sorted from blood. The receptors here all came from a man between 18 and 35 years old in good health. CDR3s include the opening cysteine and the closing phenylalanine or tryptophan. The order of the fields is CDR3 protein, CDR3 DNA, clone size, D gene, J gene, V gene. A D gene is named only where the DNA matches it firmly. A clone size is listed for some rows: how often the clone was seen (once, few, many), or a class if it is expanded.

CDR3aa: CASSEAGQGYEQYF
CDR3nt: TGTGCCAGCAGTGAAGCGGGACAAGGTTACGAGCAGTACTTC
abundance: -
d_gene: -
j_gene: TRBJ2-7
v_gene: TRBV6-1

CDR3aa: CASSRGRQNTEAFF
CDR3nt: TGTGCCAGCAGCCGGGGGCGGCAGAACACTGAAGCTTTCTTT
abundance: -
d_gene: -
j_gene: TRBJ1-1
v_gene: TRBV7-2

CDR3aa: CAWTGESTGELFF
CDR3nt: TGTGCCTGGACAGGGGAAAGCACCGGGGAGCTGTTTTTT
abundance: few
d_gene: -
j_gene: TRBJ2-2
v_gene: TRBV30

CDR3aa: CASSSPYEQYF
CDR3nt: TGTGCCAGCAGTTCCCCTTACGAGCAGTACTTC
abundance: -
d_gene: -
j_gene: TRBJ2-7
v_gene: TRBV28

CDR3aa: CASSLSGRGADTQYF
CDR3nt: TGTGCCAGCAGCTTGAGCGGGAGGGGCGCAGATACGCAGTATTTT
abundance: -
d_gene: TRBD2
j_gene: TRBJ2-3
v_gene: TRBV7-2

CDR3aa: CASSEQVFYEQYF
CDR3nt: TGTGCCAGCAGTGAACAGGTGTTCTACGAGCAGTACTTC
abundance: -
d_gene: -
j_gene: TRBJ2-7
v_gene: TRBV6-1

CDR3aa: CASSEALLAGSYEQYF
CDR3nt: TGTGCCAGCAGTGAAGCGCTTCTAGCGGGGTCTTACGAGCAGTACTTC
abundance: -
d_gene: TRBD2
j_gene: TRBJ2-7
v_gene: TRBV2

CDR3aa: CASSDDRRAEAFF
CDR3nt: TGTGCCAGCAGTGACGACCGAAGGGCTGAAGCTTTCTTT
abundance: once
d_gene: -
j_gene: TRBJ1-1
v_gene: TRBV6-1

CDR3aa: CSVARGGYEQYF
CDR3nt: TGCAGCGTCGCCAGGGGGGGGTACGAGCAGTACTTC
abundance: -
d_gene: -
j_gene: TRBJ2-7
v_gene: TRBV29-1

CDR3aa: CAAGPINEKLFF
CDR3nt: TGTGCCGCTGGACCGATTAATGAAAAACTGTTTTTT
abundance: -
d_gene: -
j_gene: TRBJ1-4
v_gene: TRBV30

CDR3aa: CASSFDRNTEAFF
CDR3nt: TGTGCCAGCAGCTTTGACCGGAACACTGAAGCTTTCTTT
abundance: once
d_gene: -
j_gene: TRBJ1-1
v_gene: TRBV5-4

CDR3aa: CASSEGGLLTQYF
CDR3nt: TGTGCCAGCAGCGAGGGGGGACTGTTAACGCAGTATTTT
abundance: once
d_gene: -
j_gene: TRBJ2-3
v_gene: TRBV9